This TCR beta chain was sequenced in a study of T cell repertoires in cytomegalovirus infection. Looking at the study overall: Based on public TCR beta signatures, there were indications of CMV infection and of a matching HLA type. Overall study findings and caveats: HLA-C-restricted CMV clonotypes gave the most frequent clonotype in two of eight donors. Cumulated frequencies of public TCR beta families served to identify carriers of CMV plus the relevant HLA.

The trim removed 5 bases at V and 8 bases at J, leaving 3 bases unmatched. The CDR3 totals 13 residues. The germline CDR1 and CDR2 sequences are LGHNT and FRNRAP. TCRdb recomputed calls from the reads with MiXCR, one row per CDR3 protein. The table lists under 250,000 distinct CDR3 sequences, about 12% of them singletons. This clonotype was detected a few times. No antigen is known for it. The V call is TRBV12-5, the J call TRBJ2-1; 10 bases are shared with TRBD1. The receptor comes from a human donor in good health (CMV status not recorded). Some clones in this sample may be carry-over from other donors' samples. The sample consisted of PBMCs. The CDR3 loop reads CASGPGTGDEQFF. As DNA, the CDR3 is TGTGCTAGTGGTCCAGGGACAGGGGATGAGCAGTTCTTC.